This paragraph covers one TCR beta chain sequence. Antigen: not known. These data originate in a study of cytomegalovirus exposure and HLA in healthy donors. Study in general: Counted in an early data release were approximately 80 million unique TCRs from HLA-typed donors. Regarding the study as a whole: A later analysis reportedly identified an Asian-associated ancestry cluster as carrying fewer N-insertions than the 666-donor mean. Some TCR beta chains (roughly 160 of them) were listed as cytomegalovirus-associated.

CDR3 length: 16 amino acids. The germline gives CDR1 MDHEN, CDR2 SYDVKM. The V gene lost 5 bases and the J gene lost 0 bases, with 14 bases spanning the gap. Amplification used 60 Vbeta primers and 13 Jbeta primers. The assay was immunoSEQ multiplex PCR, and TCRdb's table has in-frame clones only and misses some. Of around 140,000 clones in the sample, around four fifths are singletons; the top ten hold 7.3%. All donors participated as healthy donors of bone marrow. The receptor's source is a male donor in good health and CMV-seronegative. The sample taken for sequencing was PBMCs. The chain couples TRBV28 to TRBJ2-4, with a tentative D call TRBD2 (5 bases). The CDR3 protein is CASSALDGLAKNIQYF. In DNA, the CDR3 is TGTGCCAGCAGTGCCTTGGACGGACTAGCCAAAAACATTCAGTACTTC.